The rows below give T cell receptor beta chains drawn from one sample of a study of graft-versus-host responses after intestinal transplantation. Assay: immunoSEQ multiplex PCR; the TCRdb copy retains only in-frame clones and omits some. The sample comprises just under 30,000 clones, about three quarters of which are singletons, and approximately 3% rests with the top ten. Source: ileum tissue, taken 98 days after intestinal transplantation. The receptors were sampled from a human patient who received an intestinal transplant, so some T cells may come from the graft donor. Each CDR3 is given with its conserved first and last residue. The D gene is left open where the match is weak. Only part of the rows carry a size: once, few, many, or a class if the clone is expanded.

NA	TRBV7-9	TRBJ2-1	TRBD1	TGTGCCAGCAGCTTAGAGGCACAGGGGGGTACTTTATGGTTCTTC	CASSLEAQGGTLWFF
NA	TRBV19	TRBJ2-7	NA	TGTGCCAGTAGTATAGGTAAGGGGGTAGCTGGGGACGAGCAGTACTTC	CASSIGKGVAGDEQYF
NA	TRBV19	TRBJ2-7	NA	TGTGCCAGTAGTATAGGAGGTTTCTCCTACGAGCAGTACTTC	CASSIGGFSYEQYF
NA	TRBV30	TRBJ1-2	TRBD1	TGTGCCTGGAGACCGTACGGACAGGGGAGAGATGGCTACACCTTC	CAWRPYGQGRDGYTF
NA	TRBV5-4	TRBJ2-7	NA	TGTGCCAGCAGCTTGGCGGGGGACGAGCAGTACTTC	CASSLAGDEQYF
NA	TRBV5-6	TRBJ2-3	NA	TGTGCCAGCAGCTTGTTTTGGGCTGCTTCTAGCACAGATACGCAGTATTTT	CASSLFWAASSTDTQYF
NA	TRBV11-2	TRBJ1-2	NA	TGTGCCAGCAGCTTAGGAAAGACCCGCTTCTATGGCTACACCTTC	CASSLGKTRFYGYTF
NA	TRBV7-5	TRBJ2-7	NA	TGTGCCAGAAGCTTGTGGGACCCCTACGAGCAGTACTTC	CARSLWDPYEQYF
once	TRBV6-4	TRBJ1-6	NA	TGTGCCAGCAGTGACAGCCCTAATTCACCCCTCCACTTT	CASSDSPNSPLHF
NA	TRBV6-1	TRBJ2-7	NA	TGTGCCAGCAGTGGAACAGGGAATAGGATCGACGAGCAGTACTTC	CASSGTGNRIDEQYF
NA	TRBV7-8	TRBJ1-1	NA	TGTGCCAGCAGCCCAAGCAGAGGAGACGACACTGAAGCTTTCTTT	CASSPSRGDDTEAFF
NA	TRBV4-1	TRBJ2-7	TRBD1	TGCGCCAGCAGCCAAGGGCCGGGACAGGACTTCTACGAGCAGTACTTC	CASSQGPGQDFYEQYF
NA	TRBV6-5	TRBJ1-5	NA	TGTGCCAGCTCCACAGGGTTAGGCCAGCCCCAGCATTTT	CASSTGLGQPQHF
once	TRBV7-8	TRBJ2-1	NA	TGTGCCAGCAGCTTAGGTAGAGGCCAGTTCTTC	CASSLGRGQFF
NA	TRBV27	TRBJ1-2	NA	TGTGCCAGCAGTTTTGGGCAGGGCGACTATGGCTACACCTTC	CASSFGQGDYGYTF
NA	TRBV7-3	TRBJ2-6	NA	TGTGCCAGCAGCTTAAAACCCTGGGAGGCTGGGGCCAACGTCCTGACTTTC	CASSLKPWEAGANVLTF
NA	TRBV29-1	TRBJ1-2	NA	TGCAGCGTTGGGAGGCCGGCCTATGGCTACACCTTC	CSVGRPAYGYTF
NA	TRBV9	TRBJ2-3	NA	TGTGCCAGCAGCGTAGCCAGTAGGGGACGCACAGATACGCAGTATTTT	CASSVASRGRTDTQYF
NA	TRBV7-2	TRBJ2-1	TRBD2	TGTGCCAGCAGTCGAAGGACTAGCGAGTGGTTCTTC	CASSRRTSEWFF
once	TRBV5-8	TRBJ1-1	NA	TGTGCCAGCAGCTTGCTACTTATGAACACTGAAGCTTTCTTT	CASSLLLMNTEAFF
NA	TRBV6-5	TRBJ1-1	NA	TGTGCCAGCAGTTCCAATCCGGGGGGCGGGAACACTGAAGCTTTCTTT	CASSSNPGGGNTEAFF
NA	TRBV30	TRBJ1-6	NA	TGTGCCTGGGGAGAAGTTTATAATTCACCCCTCCACTTT	CAWGEVYNSPLHF
NA	TRBV6-5	TRBJ1-5	TRBD1	TGTGCCAGCAGTCTACAGGGGAATCAGCCCCAGCATTTT	CASSLQGNQPQHF
NA	TRBV7-6	TRBJ2-6	NA	TGTGCCAGCAGCTTAGATTATGGCTCTGGGGCCAACGTCCTGACTTTC	CASSLDYGSGANVLTF
NA	TRBV9	TRBJ2-1	NA	TGTGCCAGCAGCGTAGATGAGGGTTGGGAAATCTACAATGAGCAGTTCTTC	CASSVDEGWEIYNEQFF
NA	TRBV5-1	TRBJ1-2	NA	TGCGCCAGCAGAAGGACAGTTTATTTCTATGGCTACACCTTC	CASRRTVYFYGYTF
NA	TRBV7-2	TRBJ1-5	TRBD1	TGTGCCAGCAGCCGCGACAGGGTAGATTATCAGCCCCAGCATTTT	CASSRDRVDYQPQHF
NA	TRBV4-2	TRBJ1-1	TRBD1	TGTGCCAGCAGCCCCACAGGGGGCTTCGGGCTCGACACTGAAGCTTTCTTT	CASSPTGGFGLDTEAFF
NA	TRBV30	TRBJ2-1	TRBD2	TGTGCCTGGAGTGCCCTGGGGGGGGATGAGCAGTTCTTC	CAWSALGGDEQFF
NA	TRBV5-5	TRBJ1-5	NA	TGTGCCAGCAGCCCCGACCAGGGGCCCCAGCATTTT	CASSPDQGPQHF
NA	TRBV7-9	TRBJ2-3	NA	TGTGCCAGCAGCTTAACCCGGGGCCTCACAGATACGCAGTATTTT	CASSLTRGLTDTQYF
few	TRBV10-2	TRBJ2-3	NA	TGCGCCAGTGGAGGCACAAATACGCAGTATTTT	CASGGTNTQYF